Given below is one TCR beta chain in context. Its cognate antigen is unknown. Here immunoSEQ multiplex PCR was the method, and the copy in TCRdb shows in-frame clones only, minus some. The sample comprises 65,000 to 95,000 clones, around 90% of which are singletons, and more than 4% rests with the top ten. People who had autoimmune disease history or systemic immunosuppression were excluded. The source of the sample is a study of OX40 agonist ivuxolimab in advanced cancers. Study outcomes and limitations: The work left the antigen specificity of expanded peripheral T cells undetermined. Nonresponders included some who also had low normalized T-cell clonal expansion.

The specimen comprised CD4+ or CD8+ T cells sorted from blood, sampled in a trial of the OX40 agonist ivuxolimab. This sequence originates from an adult with an advanced solid tumor such as melanoma, head and neck, liver or kidney cancer.

CDR3 in amino acids: CASSLTGKETQYF. The CDR3 coding sequence is TGTGCCAGCAGCTTGACGGGAAAAGAGACCCAGTACTTC. The chain couples TRBV11-3 to TRBJ2-5; D might be TRBD2 (5 bases). The germline V gene has CDR1 SGHNT and CDR2 YENEEA. V was trimmed by 3 bases and J by 3 bases, leaving 8 bases between them. The CDR3 runs 13 residues.